These 4 T cell receptor beta chains were sequenced from one sample in a study of shared clonotypes between healthy human individuals. The protocol was immunoSEQ multiplex PCR, while the TCRdb copy is restricted to in-frame clones and leaves out a portion. The repertoire holds about 510,000 clones, with about four fifths as singletons. Material: PBMCs. These receptors were obtained from a woman between 40 and 55 years old in good health. Some clones in this sample may be carry-over from other donors' samples.

This chain links TRBV5-6 with TRBJ2-2; D is uncertain. The germline V gene has CDR1 SGHDT and CDR2 YYEEEE. The CDR3 length is 13 residues. Trimming removed 0 bases at V and 11 bases at J, with 11 bases between. The CDR3 DNA is TGTGCCAGCAGCTTGGTTGGTGCTAGTGAGCTGTTTTTT. It codes for CASSLVGASELFF. Full variable domain (outside the CDR3, taken from reference TRBV5-6 and TRBJ2-2): DAGVTQSPTHLIKTRGQQVTLRCSPKSGHDTVSWYQQALGQGPQFIFQYYEEEERQRGNFPDRFSGHQFPNYSSELNVNALLLGDSALYLCASSLVGASELFFGEGSRLTVL.

This chain joins TRBV7-8 and TRBJ2-7; weak D call: TRBD1 (6 bases). CDR3 length: 13 residues. V shed 6 bases and J shed 1 base, with 10 bases lying between them. From germline, CDR1 is SGHVS and CDR2 FQNEAQ. Here the CDR3 DNA reads TGTGCCAGCAGACCGGGACATTCCTACGAGCAGTACTTC. Translation gives CASRPGHSYEQYF.

This sequence joins TRBV10-3 and TRBJ2-7; 10 nucleotides line up with TRBD1. The CDR3 runs 15 residues. The V segment lost 5 bases and the J segment 4 bases; nucleotides outside the gene matches: 8. Per germline, CDR1 ENHRY and CDR2 SYGVKD. CDR3 sequence: CAISYPGQGLYEQYF. The CDR3 DNA reads TGTGCCATCAGTTACCCGGGACAGGGGCTTTACGAGCAGTACTTC.

This clone was picked up many times. The rearrangement joins TRBV10-3 to TRBJ1-2; 8 bases are a match to TRBD1. The germline V gene has CDR1 ENHRY and CDR2 SYGVKD. This CDR3 is 14 amino acids long. Trimming at V came to 3 bases and at J to 4 bases, leaving 4 bases not matched to a gene. CDR3 in amino acids: CAISDYDRGYGYTF. The CDR3 DNA sequence: TGTGCCATCAGTGATTACGACAGGGGCTATGGCTACACCTTC.